This T cell receptor (beta chain) was captured by sequencing in a study of monozygotic twins with inflammatory bowel disease. Each TCR library consumed about 3,800 ng of total RNA. From its re-call of the 5' RACE reads, TCRdb lists each CDR3 protein once, without DNA. This sample's clone table lists around 380,000 distinct CDR3 sequences. This CDR3 spans 15 amino acids. CDR1 is SGHRS, CDR2 YFSETQ, per germline. Blood was collected, approximately 2.5 ml per donor. The sequence was obtained from a human donor with ulcerative colitis or Crohn's disease, or a healthy co-twin of an affected twin (not recorded which). The chain is built from TRBV5-1 and TRBJ2-2. The sequenced sample was blood. The CDR3 sequence is CASSLGVGPTGELFF.